The 18 T cell receptor beta chains listed next were all sequenced from one sample in a study of shared clonotypes between healthy human individuals. Assay: immunoSEQ multiplex PCR; the TCRdb copy retains only in-frame clones and omits some. The sample has 2 million to 2.5 million clones, over 85% seen once. The sequencing input was naive CD4+ T cells from PBMCs. Noted subset: CD45RA+ positively selected. These receptors all stem from a man between 18 and 29 years old in good health. Some clones in this sample may be carry-over from other donors' samples.

The chain is built from TRBV7-6 and TRBJ2-3; 13 bases match TRBD2. Germline V gene sequence: CDR1 SGHVS, CDR2 FNYEAQ. Trimming cost V 5 bases and J 3 bases; bases outside gene matches: 17. There are 20 residues in the CDR3. The CDR3 is CASSLGGLAGFFGRTDTQYF. Here the CDR3 DNA reads TGTGCCAGCAGCCTAGGGGGACTAGCGGGATTTTTCGGGAGGACAGATACGCAGTATTTT.

V usage is TRBV27 and J usage is TRBJ2-5; possibly TRBD1 or TRBD2 for D (5 bases each). Trimming pared 0 bases from V and 8 bases from J, leaving 13 bases between. The CDR3 extends over 14 amino acids. The germline CDR1 and CDR2 sequences are MNHEY and SMNVEV (reference sequence). This CDR3 reads CASSLSTGAVTQYF. CDR3 sequence (DNA): TGTGCCAGCAGTTTATCCACCGGGGCTGTAACCCAGTACTTC.

The CDR3 DNA reads TGTGCCAGCAGCGTCGGGACTAGTTTTTCGGATACGCAGTATTTT. This encodes CASSVGTSFSDTQYF. The chain links TRBV9 to TRBJ2-3; 8 nucleotides agree with TRBD2. The CDR3 totals 15 residues. Germline CDR1 is SGDLS and CDR2 is YYNGEE. Trimming took 2 bases from V and 6 from J; bases not matched to a gene: 8.

This sequence joins TRBV5-5 and TRBJ2-1; a weak D match, TRBD2 (6 bases). CDR1 is SGHKS and CDR2 is YYEKEE in the germline V gene (reference sequence). The CDR3 contains 15 residues. V was pared by 3 bases and J by 6 bases, with 16 bases between. The CDR3 nucleotides read TGTGCCAGCAGCTATCTCCTAGGGGAGGCCAATGAGCAGTTCTTC. Translation: CASSYLLGEANEQFF.

V is TRBV9 and J is TRBJ1-1; D call uncertain. Germline V gives CDR1 SGDLS, CDR2 YYNGEE. V shed 4 bases and J shed 2 bases, with 18 bases lying between them. The CDR3 has 16 residues. The CDR3 bases are TGTGCCAGCAGCTTTATCCCTTTAAATGGAAACACTGAAGCTTTCTTT. This encodes CASSFIPLNGNTEAFF.

The gene calls are TRBV5-4 and TRBJ2-4; D unclear. In germline, CDR1 is SGHNT, CDR2 YYREEE (reference sequence). The CDR3 is made up of 14 amino acids. V shed 1 base and J shed 5 bases, with 10 bases lying between them. CDR3: CASSLIPGENIQYF. The CDR3 DNA reads TGTGCCAGCAGCTTGATCCCTGGGGAAAACATTCAGTACTTC.

With respect to this clone: Relative to the germline gene, one junction end is altered; a read error may explain this. V gene TRBV2 combines with J gene TRBJ2-1, with D unclear. Germline V lookup: CDR1 SNHLY, CDR2 FYNNEI. The CDR3 length is 14 residues. The CDR3 reads CASSEAGRSIGAVF. As DNA, the CDR3 is TGTGCCAGCAGTGAAGCAGGCAGATCGATTGGCGCGGTCTTC.

This clone was picked up one time. The chain employs TRBV11-2 and TRBJ1-1; maybe TRBD1 (5 bases). There are 13 residues in the CDR3. Germline CDR1 and CDR2: SGHAT and FQNNGV. V lost 3 bases and J 5 bases, leaving 10 bases between the germline ends. The CDR3 nucleotides read TGTGCCAGCAGCTTCATGGGGCAAACTGAAGCTTTCTTT. It encodes CASSFMGQTEAFF. The full variable domain, its missing parts supplied by reference TRBV11-2 and TRBJ1-1, is EAGVAQSPRYKIIEKRQSVAFWCNPISGHATLYWYQQILGQGPKLLIQFQNNGVVDDSQLPKDRFSAERLKGVDSTLKIQPAKLEDSAVYLCASSFMGQTEAFFGQGTRLTVV.

The J gene is TRBJ2-3, the V gene TRBV27; 14 positions match TRBD2. The CDR3 has 15 amino acids. The J segment lost 6 bases and the V segment lost 7 bases, leaving 6 bases of the junction unmatched. Germline V gives CDR1 MNHEY, CDR2 SMNVEV (reference sequence). The CDR3 loop reads CASIRLAGGRDTQYF. The CDR3 DNA sequence: TGTGCCAGCATCCGACTAGCGGGAGGGCGGGATACGCAGTATTTT.

This rearrangement joins TRBV5-5 to TRBJ2-1; D call uncertain. This CDR3 spans 15 amino acids. Germline V gene data show CDR1 as SGHKS and CDR2 as YYEKEE (reference sequence). V was pared by 0 bases and J by 8 bases, with 15 bases between. The CDR3 nucleotides are TGTGCCAGCAGCTTGGAGGTAAATCCTGTCTATGAGCAGTTCTTC. It encodes CASSLEVNPVYEQFF.

Concerning this clone: The sample has other DNA sequences that encode this CDR3 too. The chain recombines TRBV6-5 with TRBJ2-7, with 7 bases aligning to TRBD2. J was trimmed by 2 bases and V by 8 bases; bases with no gene match: 0. The CDR3 totals 11 residues. Germline CDR1 and CDR2: MNHEY and SVGAGI. The CDR3 spells CASAGAYEQYF. CDR3 DNA: TGTGCCAGCGCGGGAGCCTACGAGCAGTACTTC.

The J gene is TRBJ2-7, the V gene TRBV28; 10 positions agree with TRBD1. Germline values: CDR1 MDHEN, CDR2 SYDVKM. The CDR3 is 13 residues long. The V segment lost 7 bases and the J segment 7 bases; nucleotides outside the gene matches: 7. In DNA, the CDR3 is TGTGCCAGCACCAGAGACAGGGGGCTTGAGCAGTACTTC. As protein: CASTRDRGLEQYF.

The rearrangement joins TRBV28 to TRBJ1-2; perhaps TRBD1 as D (5 bases). The CDR3 consists of 18 residues. Looked up from germline, CDR1 is MDHEN and CDR2 is SYDVKM. V lost 3 bases and J lost 7, with 27 bases in between. CDR3 residues: CASSFALGRQVRTRGYTF. In DNA form, the CDR3 reads TGTGCCAGCAGTTTCGCCTTGGGACGGCAAGTAAGGACGCGTGGCTACACCTTC.

This clone was seen once. The V gene is TRBV12-5, the J gene TRBJ1-1; D might be TRBD1 (5 bases). The germline V and J ends were trimmed by 2 bases and 3 bases, with 13 bases remaining between them. The length of the CDR3 is 15 residues. The germline CDR1 and CDR2 sequences are LGHNT and FRNRAP. DNA for the CDR3: TGTGCTAGTGGTTTGACCTCGGCAGGGCACACTGAAGCTTTCTTT. It yields the protein CASGLTSAGHTEAFF.

This chain links TRBV30 with TRBJ2-2, with D uncertain. The CDR3 extends over 12 amino acids. V was pared by 5 bases and J by 5 bases, with 9 bases between. CDR1 is GTSNPN, CDR2 SVGIG, per germline (reference sequence). Here the CDR3 DNA reads TGTGCCTGGGTGCTAGGGACCGGGGAGCTGTTTTTT. Its translation is CAWVLGTGELFF.

Concerning this clone: Other DNA variants within this sample encode the same CDR3. V and J are TRBV9 and TRBJ2-7; no clear D gene. The CDR3 totals 14 residues. The germline V and J ends were trimmed by 4 bases and 0 bases, with 11 bases remaining between them. Germline CDR1 reads SGDLS; CDR2 reads YYNGEE. This CDR3 reads CASSPRTDSYEQYF. The CDR3 coding sequence is TGTGCCAGCAGCCCTCGGACGGACTCCTACGAGCAGTACTTC.

J is TRBJ2-1 and V is TRBV7-3, with TRBD2 identical over 10 bases. The CDR3 spans 14 residues. Per germline, CDR1 SGHTA and CDR2 FQGTGA. With 4 bases clipped from V and 8 bases from J, the junction kept 5 bases outside the gene matches. CDR3 bases: TGTGCCAGCAGCTCCAGCGGGAGGGGTTATGAGCAGTTCTTC. It specifies CASSSSGRGYEQFF.

The CDR3 nucleotides read TGTGCCAGCAGCCTCCATTTAGACAGTAGCACAGATACGCAGTATTTT. Residues: CASSLHLDSSTDTQYF. The chain combines TRBV7-2 with TRBJ2-3, with D perhaps matching TRBD1 (5 bases). Trimming shortened V by 5 bases and J by 0 bases, and 15 bases separated the two germline ends. This CDR3 has 16 amino acids. Per the germline V gene, CDR1 is SGHTA and CDR2 is FQGNSA.